The entry below gives a single T cell receptor beta chain sequence along with its context. Time point indicated: baseline, week 1 (first vaccination visit). Treatment denoted: pre-vaccination baseline after standard-of-care therapy. Using immunoSEQ multiplex PCR, the repertoire was profiled, and TCRdb retains in-frame clones only, with some absent. This table has about 66,000 clones, 65% to 90% appearing once. CDR1 is GTSNPN, CDR2 SVGIG, per germline (reference sequence). Trimming removed 1 base from V and 6 bases from J; junction bases left unmatched: 8. There are 15 residues in the CDR3. This sample was included in a study of a mutant IDH1 vaccine in newly diagnosed glioma. About the research overall: Earlier therapy was either radiotherapy, temozolomide, or both, and most got both.

This specimen consisted of PBMCs, obtained from a glioma patient treated with radiotherapy, temozolomide or both. This TCR was recovered from a man aged 25-40 years with glioma. The rearrangement joins TRBV30 to TRBJ2-2; 7 bases align to TRBD1. The CDR3 DNA reads as TGTGCCTGGAGTGCGGGTGACAGGGTGGCCGGGGAGCTGTTTTTT. Encoded protein: CAWSAGDRVAGELFF.